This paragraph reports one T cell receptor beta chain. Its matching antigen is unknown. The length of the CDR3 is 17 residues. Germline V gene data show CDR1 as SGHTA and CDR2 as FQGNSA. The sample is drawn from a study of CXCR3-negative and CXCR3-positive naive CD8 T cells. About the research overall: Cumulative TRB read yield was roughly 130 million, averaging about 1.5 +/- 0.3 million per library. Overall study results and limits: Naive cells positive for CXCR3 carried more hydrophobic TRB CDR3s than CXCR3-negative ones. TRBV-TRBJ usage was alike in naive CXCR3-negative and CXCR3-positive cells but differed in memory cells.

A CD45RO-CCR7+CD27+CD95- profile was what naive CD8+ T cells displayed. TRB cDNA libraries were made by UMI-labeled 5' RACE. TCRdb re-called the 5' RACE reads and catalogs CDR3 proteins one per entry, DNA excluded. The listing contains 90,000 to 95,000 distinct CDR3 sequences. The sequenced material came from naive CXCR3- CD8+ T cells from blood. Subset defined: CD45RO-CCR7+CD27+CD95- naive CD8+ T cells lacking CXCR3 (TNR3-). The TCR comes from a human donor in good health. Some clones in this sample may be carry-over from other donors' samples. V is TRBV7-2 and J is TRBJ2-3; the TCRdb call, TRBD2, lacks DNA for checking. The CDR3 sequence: CASSSRYRDFGQDTQYF. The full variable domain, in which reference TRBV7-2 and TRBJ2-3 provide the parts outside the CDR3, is GAGVSQSPSNKVTEKGKDVELRCDPISGHTALYWYRQSLGQGLEFLIYFQGNSAPDKSGLPSDRFSAERTGGSVSTLTIQRTQQEDSAVYLCASSSRYRDFGQDTQYFGPGTRLTVL.